The present TCR beta chain was sequenced within a study of shared clonotypes between healthy human individuals. Study observations and caveats: Naive subsets typically showed greater estimated richness than memory subsets.

Every contributor of samples was a Caucasian grown-up residing in Nashville, Tennessee. With respect to this clone: Antigen unknown.

Several immunoSEQ 96-well plates shared each subset's DNA, each plate a replicate. Assay: immunoSEQ multiplex PCR; the TCRdb copy retains only in-frame clones and omits some. The data show roughly 760,000 clones, less than 85% seen once. This CDR3 contains 14 residues. The V gene's germline CDR1 is WSHSY and CDR2 SAAADI. Trimming took off 5 bases at V and 7 bases at J, with 14 bases between the two ends. This TCR derives from a woman aged 30 to 39 in good health. The sample comprised memory CD4+ T cells sorted from blood. Subset specified: CD45RA-negative fraction. This sequence joins TRBV10-2 and TRBJ1-4; TRBD1 might be the D (6 bases). CDR3 nucleotide sequence: TGCGCCAGCAGTCAACAGGGCGGGGGTGAAAAACTGTTTTTT. Amino acids: CASSQQGGGEKLFF.